A single sample is the source of the 23 T cell receptor beta chains below, sequenced in a study of regulatory T cells in long-lasting Graves disease. The time point denotes: newly diagnosed GD, antithyroid drugs for less than 3 months. RNA extracted from PBMCs served as the sequencing template. The authors built TCR beta libraries using iRepertoire HTBI primers and Arm-PCR of CDR3 regions. TCRdb re-analysed the multiplex PCR reads in MiXCR, keeping a single row per CDR3 protein. The table records approximately 390,000 distinct CDR3 sequences, about 17% of them present only once. In addition, the sample was reused for a study of T cells in Graves' hyperthyroidism and ophthalmopathy.

Sequenced here: peripheral blood mononuclear cells (PBMCs), sampled at new diagnosis, from a patient treated with antithyroid drugs. The receptors were sampled from a woman aged 18-29 years with Graves disease.

This clonotype was seen a few times. At one end, the junction sequence differs from germline, possibly due to a read error. The chain joins TRBV20-1 to TRBJ1-5; D remains ambiguous. Germline assignment: CDR1 DFQATT and CDR2 SNEGSKA (reference sequence). The CDR3 is made up of 16 amino acids. CDR3 amino acids: CSARAPRGKNNQSQHF. CDR3 coding DNA: TGCAGTGCTAGAGCCCCCCGAGGGAAGAACAATCAGTCCCAGCATTTT.

Only a few counts were recorded for this clonotype. The chain links TRBV25-1 to TRBJ1-2; the D gene is possibly TRBD1 (6 bases). The germline gives CDR1 MGHDK, CDR2 SYGVNS. The germline V and J ends were trimmed by 2 bases and 8 bases, with 9 bases remaining between them. The CDR3 extends over 12 amino acids. The CDR3 nucleotides are TGTGCCAGCAGTGAAAGGGGGGAAGGCTACACCTTC. Its translation: CASSERGEGYTF.

This clonotype was seen ten or more times. The V call is TRBV10-3, the J call TRBJ1-1, with TRBD1 matching over 7 bases. This CDR3 is built from 15 residues. Germline values: CDR1 ENHRY, CDR2 SYGVKD. V trimming: 3 bases; J trimming: 4 bases; junction bases outside the gene matches: 8. CDR3 DNA sequence: TGTGCCATCAGTGATAGGGACAGAGGTTCCACTGAAGCTTTCTTT. Translated, it gives CAISDRDRGSTEAFF.

The table lists this clonotype with many counts. The chain employs TRBV5-1 and TRBJ2-1, with unresolved D. Per the germline V gene, CDR1 is SGHRS and CDR2 is YFSETQ. The CDR3 runs to 13 residues. Trimming shortened V by 4 bases and J by 2 bases, and 7 bases separated the two germline ends. The CDR3 loop reads CASSPRTYNEQFF. CDR3 sequence (DNA): TGCGCCAGCAGCCCGAGAACCTACAATGAGCAGTTCTTC.

This clonotype was counted at least ten times. The chain links TRBV7-3 to TRBJ2-3; D call uncertain. The CDR3 sequence is 17 residues long. V was cut by 0 bases and J by 1 base, with 14 bases left in between. Germline assignment: CDR1 SGHTA and CDR2 FQGTGA. CDR3 protein: CASSLTGHSFGTDTQYF. DNA for the CDR3: TGTGCCAGCAGCTTAACTGGGCATAGCTTCGGCACAGATACGCAGTATTTT.

The rearrangement links TRBV25-1 to TRBJ2-5, with D tentatively TRBD1 (6 bases). Trimming pared 2 bases from V and 0 bases from J, leaving 16 bases between. In germline, CDR1 is MGHDK, CDR2 SYGVNS. The CDR3 runs 17 residues. CDR3 loop: CASSERGGGPYQETQYF. For the CDR3, the DNA is TGTGCCAGCAGTGAACGTGGGGGCGGACCTTACCAAGAGACCCAGTACTTC.

This clonotype was seen at least ten times. The V call is TRBV7-3, the J call TRBJ2-1; 9 bases align to TRBD1. V shed 5 bases and J 7 bases; nucleotides not matched to a gene: 9. CDR1 is SGHTA, CDR2 FQGTGA, per germline. This CDR3 comprises 15 residues. The CDR3, as DNA: TGTGCCAGCAGCCAGCGGACAGGGGAGTTGAATGAGCAGTTCTTC. It codes for CASSQRTGELNEQFF.

This chain uses TRBV9 with TRBJ1-1, with a weak D call TRBD1 (6 bases). The germline V gene has CDR1 SGDLS and CDR2 YYNGEE. CDR3 length: 16 amino acids. Trimming took 3 bases from V and 0 from J, leaving 15 bases between them. The DNA for the CDR3 is TGTGCCAGCAGCGCTGACCGGGACAATCTGAACACTGAAGCTTTCTTT. Protein sequence: CASSADRDNLNTEAFF. The variable domain in full, with the rest retrieved from reference TRBV9 and TRBJ1-1, is DSGVTQTPKHLITATGQRVTLRCSPRSGDLSVYWYQQSLDQGLQFLIQYYNGEERAKGNILERFSAQQFPDLHSELNLSSLELGDSALYFCASSADRDNLNTEAFFGQGTRLTVV.

This clonotype was counted many times. The chain employs TRBV9 and TRBJ2-3; 9 bases fit TRBD2. The CDR3 is 15 amino acids. Germline-derived CDR1 and CDR2 are SGDLS and YYNGEE. Trimming at V came to 3 bases and at J to 2 bases, leaving 4 bases not matched to a gene. In DNA form, the CDR3 reads TGTGCCAGCAGCGCTAGCGGGGACCTCACAGATACGCAGTATTTT. Translating it yields CASSASGDLTDTQYF.

This clonotype was detected a few times. One base away lies a much larger clone, so this may be a sequencing read error. The chain is built from TRBV6-2 or TRBV6-3 and TRBJ2-7, with 7 bases lining up with TRBD2. CDR3 length: 13 residues. Germline assignment: CDR1 MNHEY and CDR2 SVGEGT. CDR3: CASSYGRDYERYF. In DNA, the CDR3 is TGTGCCAGCAGTTACGGGAGGGACTACGAGCGGTACTTC.

The sample holds a few counts of this clonotype. The J gene is TRBJ2-2, the V gene TRBV7-2, with D unresolved. Germline loops: CDR1 SGHTA, CDR2 FQGNSA. The CDR3 has 14 residues. With 5 bases removed from V and 6 bases from J, the gap between germline ends came to 13 bases. Here the CDR3 DNA reads TGTGCCAGCAGCACTGCGCAGAGATCCGGGGAGCTGTTTTTT. Protein product: CASSTAQRSGELFF. Using reference TRBV7-2 and TRBJ2-2 for the parts outside the CDR3, the full variable domain is GAGVSQSPSNKVTEKGKDVELRCDPISGHTALYWYRQSLGQGLEFLIYFQGNSAPDKSGLPSDRFSAERTGGSVSTLTIQRTQQEDSAVYLCASSTAQRSGELFFGEGSRLTVL.

This clonotype was counted at least ten times. CDR3 in amino acids: CAISERASGVNEQFF. In nucleotides, the CDR3 is TGTGCCATCAGTGAGCGGGCTAGCGGAGTGAATGAGCAGTTCTTC. The chain has TRBV10-3 and TRBJ2-1, with TRBD2 identical over 7 bases. V was clipped by 2 bases and J by 7 bases; unmatched bases: 8. Germline V gene data show CDR1 as ENHRY and CDR2 as SYGVKD. The CDR3 length is 15 residues.

This clonotype was recorded at least ten times. The J gene is TRBJ1-6, the V gene TRBV13, with 10 bases fitting TRBD1. CDR1 is PRHDT, CDR2 FYEKMQ, per germline (reference sequence). The CDR3 has 15 amino acids. V was pared by 5 bases and J by 7 bases, with 5 bases of the junction left unmatched. CDR3 sequence reads: CASSAVTGGNSPLHF. CDR3 in DNA: TGTGCCAGCAGCGCCGTGACAGGGGGCAATTCACCCCTCCACTTT.

The CDR3 region has the DNA TGTGCCAGCTCACCACCTTCAGGGGCCCCGAGCTCCTACGAGCAGTACTTC. This sequence encodes CASSPPSGAPSSYEQYF. The chain employs TRBV18 and TRBJ2-7; D might be TRBD1 (6 bases). Germline CDR1 and CDR2: KGHSH and LQKENI. V lost 0 bases, J lost 0 bases, and 15 bases lay in between. The CDR3 runs 17 residues.

The chain has TRBV25-1 and TRBJ1-4; tentatively, D is TRBD1 (6 bases). The length of the CDR3 is 14 residues. Germline V gene data show CDR1 as MGHDK and CDR2 as SYGVNS. The V gene lost 7 bases and the J gene lost 6 bases, with 15 bases spanning the gap. The CDR3 DNA is TGTGCCAGCACCCCCAGGGGCTATGATGAAAAACTGTTTTTT. Amino acids: CASTPRGYDEKLFF.

This clonotype was found a few times. The gene calls are TRBV9 and TRBJ1-4; D not resolved. Trimming took off 1 base at V and 4 bases at J, with 11 bases between the two ends. CDR3 size: 15 residues. CDR1 SGDLS and CDR2 YYNGEE come from the germline V gene. As DNA, the CDR3 is TGTGCCAGCAGCGTATTTGAGGGAATTAATGAAAAACTGTTTTTT. This gives the protein CASSVFEGINEKLFF.

V is TRBV4-1 and J is TRBJ2-7; 8 nucleotides match TRBD2. V shed 0 bases, J shed 3 bases, and the junction held 13 bases outside the gene matches. This CDR3 spans 18 amino acids. Germline V gives CDR1 MGHRA, CDR2 YSYEKL. The CDR3 DNA reads as TGCGCCAGCAGCCAAGATCGGGGCGGGGGGCCGACGATCTACGAGCAGTACTTC. Residues: CASSQDRGGGPTIYEQYF.

This clonotype came up many times. V is TRBV11-3 and J is TRBJ1-1; D unclear. The V end was cut by 2 bases, the J end by 4 bases, with 8 bases between. The CDR3 spans 13 residues. Germline V gene sequence: CDR1 SGHNT, CDR2 YENEEA. The CDR3 coding sequence is TGTGCCAGCAGCTTACTCCGGGGCACTGAAGCTTTCTTT. It encodes CASSLLRGTEAFF. Filled out from reference TRBV11-3 and TRBJ1-1, the complete variable domain reads EAGVVQSPRYKIIEKKQPVAFWCNPISGHNTLYWYLQNLGQGPELLIRYENEEAVDDSQLPKDRFSAERLKGVDSTLKIQPAELGDSAVYLCASSLLRGTEAFFGQGTRLTVV.

This clonotype was seen repeatedly, ten times or more. The DNA of the CDR3 is TGTGCCAGCAGTGTCCAGGGGGGGACCTACGAGCAGTACTTC. Translating gives CASSVQGGTYEQYF. The genes are TRBV6-2 or TRBV6-3 and TRBJ2-7; D tentatively fits TRBD1 or TRBD2 (7 bases each). Deletions cut 5 bases from V and 2 bases from J, with 13 bases between. The CDR3 consists of 14 residues. The germline V gene encodes CDR1 MNHEY and CDR2 SVGEGT.

In its sample, this clonotype was seen a few times. The chain uses TRBV27 and TRBJ1-5; no definite D call. V lost 4 bases and J lost 0, with 10 bases in between. This CDR3 is 15 amino acids long. Germline loops: CDR1 MNHEY, CDR2 SMNVEV (reference sequence). The DNA for the CDR3 is TGTGCCAGCAGTTGGGCCGGGTATAGCAATCAGCCCCAGCATTTT. As protein: CASSWAGYSNQPQHF.

This chain connects TRBV7-2 to TRBJ1-5; D gene uncertain. CDR1 is SGHTA and CDR2 is FQGNSA in the germline V gene. V lost 3 bases and J 2 bases, leaving 11 bases between the germline ends. The CDR3 contains 15 residues. DNA of the CDR3: TGTGCCAGCAGCTTCTGGTCGGTTGGCAATCAGCCCCAGCATTTT. Translating it yields CASSFWSVGNQPQHF.

This clonotype appeared a few times. The chain employs TRBV30 and TRBJ1-2; 9 bases line up with TRBD1. The V segment lost 2 bases and the J segment 4 bases; nucleotides outside the gene matches: 8. Germline V gene data show CDR1 as GTSNPN and CDR2 as SVGIG (reference sequence). CDR3 length equals 15 residues. Here the CDR3 reads CAWSPRGTGSYGYTF. The CDR3 DNA is TGTGCCTGGAGTCCACGGGGGACAGGGTCCTATGGCTACACCTTC.

This chain links TRBV20-1 with TRBJ2-3; TRBD2 matches 10 bases. J gave up 2 bases and V 5 bases, and 7 bases lay outside the gene matches. CDR1 is DFQATT and CDR2 is SNEGSKA in the germline V gene (reference sequence). The CDR3 is 15 residues long. The CDR3 DNA reads TGCAGTGCTCCCAGGAGCGGGGGGGCCACAGATACGCAGTATTTT. Translated, it gives CSAPRSGGATDTQYF.